This T cell receptor (beta chain) is drawn from a study of shared clonotypes between healthy human individuals. Whole-study results and caveats: Clonotype sharing among donors, it was expected, would be affected by sequencing depth. The researchers took only blood, and tissue repertoires probably look different.

This clone has just a few counts. Its antigen is as yet unknown. Sequencing on ten immunoSEQ deep assay plates was performed for unsorted PBMC DNA. TCRdb's copy holds only in-frame clones and misses some; the assay was immunoSEQ multiplex PCR. Among 400,000 to 600,000 clones, roughly three quarters were seen once, and the ten largest hold around 13%. The sequence was obtained from a woman aged 35 to 49 in good health. Some clones in this sample may be carry-over from other donors' samples. Sequencing was done on a sample of PBMCs.

This chain's CDR3 is CASSLAERGNQPQHF. In nucleotides, the CDR3 is TGTGCCAGCAGCTTGGCGGAGAGGGGCAATCAGCCCCAGCATTTT. The chain links TRBV7-2 to TRBJ1-5; D gene ambiguous. Per germline, CDR1 SGHTA and CDR2 FQGNSA. V lost 3 bases, J lost 2 bases, and 11 bases lay in between. The CDR3 is made up of 15 amino acids.